These T cell receptor beta chains were read from a single sample in a study of T cells in Graves' hyperthyroidism and ophthalmopathy. TCRdb analysed the multiplex PCR reads with MiXCR anew, one entry per CDR3 protein. The sample has about 400,000 distinct CDR3 sequences, about 15% seen once. The sample taken for sequencing was blood. The source is a woman under 30 with Graves' hyperthyroidism. Each CDR3 is given with its conserved first and last residue. Each record gives: V gene, D gene, J gene, clone size, CDR3 protein, CDR3 DNA. The D gene is left open where the match is weak. Size values are once, few and many counts, or a class for expanded clones, and some rows have none.

v_call: TRBV4-3; d_call: TRBD1; j_call: TRBJ2-5; clone_size: -; cdr3_aa: CASSRGTGGNSRGSQYF; cdr3_nt: TGCGCCAGCAGCCGGGGGACAGGGGGAAATTCTCGGGGGTCCCAGTACTTC
v_call: TRBV24-1; d_call: -; j_call: TRBJ2-3; clone_size: many; cdr3_aa: CATSEAGPRGADTQYF; cdr3_nt: TGTGCCACCAGTGAAGCCGGGCCTCGGGGCGCAGATACGCAGTATTTT
v_call: TRBV29-1; d_call: -; j_call: TRBJ2-7; clone_size: many; cdr3_aa: CSVEDIPYEQYF; cdr3_nt: TGCAGCGTTGAAGACATCCCCTACGAGCAGTACTTC
v_call: TRBV10-3; d_call: -; j_call: TRBJ2-1; clone_size: many; cdr3_aa: CAITGDKGNEQFF; cdr3_nt: TGTGCCATCACGGGGGACAAGGGGAATGAGCAGTTCTTC
v_call: TRBV2; d_call: -; j_call: TRBJ2-3; clone_size: many; cdr3_aa: CASSEVEIEVDTQYF; cdr3_nt: TGTGCCAGCAGTGAAGTCGAGATAGAGGTCGATACGCAGTATTTT
v_call: TRBV15; d_call: -; j_call: TRBJ2-1; clone_size: -; cdr3_aa: CATSSRALAYNEQFF; cdr3_nt: TGTGCCACCAGTTCCCGGGCGTTAGCCTACAATGAGCAGTTCTTC
v_call: TRBV20-1; d_call: -; j_call: TRBJ2-1; clone_size: many; cdr3_aa: CSRSANNEQFF; cdr3_nt: TGCAGTAGGTCAGCCAACAATGAGCAGTTCTTC
v_call: TRBV28; d_call: -; j_call: TRBJ2-7; clone_size: many; cdr3_aa: CASSLLARFYEQYF; cdr3_nt: TGTGCCAGCAGTTTACTAGCGAGATTCTACGAGCAGTACTTC
v_call: TRBV20-1; d_call: TRBD2; j_call: TRBJ2-3; clone_size: -; cdr3_aa: CSASRLAGTTDTQYF; cdr3_nt: TGCAGTGCTAGCAGACTAGCGGGGACCACAGATACGCAGTATTTT
v_call: TRBV11-3; d_call: TRBD1; j_call: TRBJ2-1; clone_size: -; cdr3_aa: CASSLDRGGGSEQFF; cdr3_nt: TGTGCCAGCAGCTTGGACAGGGGCGGTGGGAGTGAGCAGTTCTTC
v_call: TRBV12-3/TRBV12-4; d_call: -; j_call: TRBJ2-2; clone_size: -; cdr3_aa: CASSLLFSGTGELFF; cdr3_nt: TGTGCCAGCAGTTTATTGTTTTCTGGCACCGGGGAGCTGTTTTTT
v_call: TRBV28; d_call: -; j_call: TRBJ1-1; clone_size: many; cdr3_aa: CASSLGAQGSTEAFF; cdr3_nt: TGTGCCAGCAGTTTAGGAGCGCAGGGATCCACTGAAGCTTTCTTT
v_call: TRBV20-1; d_call: TRBD1; j_call: TRBJ1-6; clone_size: many; cdr3_aa: CSATSGTGGSSPLHF; cdr3_nt: TGCAGTGCTACTTCCGGGACAGGGGGTAGTTCACCCCTCCACTTT
v_call: TRBV5-1; d_call: TRBD1; j_call: TRBJ1-6; clone_size: -; cdr3_aa: CASSNLQGPNSPLHF; cdr3_nt: TGCGCCAGCAGCAACCTACAGGGGCCTAATTCACCCCTCCACTTT
v_call: TRBV7-2; d_call: TRBD2; j_call: TRBJ2-7; clone_size: many; cdr3_aa: CASSLVGLASGSVLEEQYF; cdr3_nt: TGTGCCAGCAGCTTAGTAGGGCTGGCTAGCGGGAGCGTTTTAGAGGAGCAGTACTTC
v_call: TRBV11-1; d_call: -; j_call: TRBJ2-7; clone_size: many; cdr3_aa: CASSPRGRGHEQYF; cdr3_nt: TGTGCCAGCAGCCCAAGGGGAAGGGGCCACGAGCAGTACTTC
v_call: TRBV4-1; d_call: -; j_call: TRBJ1-2; clone_size: -; cdr3_aa: CASSSSSGFRDYGYTF; cdr3_nt: TGCGCCAGCAGCTCAAGTTCGGGCTTTAGAGACTATGGCTACACCTTC
v_call: TRBV6-1; d_call: TRBD1; j_call: TRBJ2-1; clone_size: many; cdr3_aa: CASSPDRGRYNEQFF; cdr3_nt: TGTGCCAGCAGTCCGGACAGGGGACGATACAATGAGCAGTTCTTC
v_call: TRBV18; d_call: TRBD1; j_call: TRBJ2-7; clone_size: many; cdr3_aa: CASSPFGQGVDEQYF; cdr3_nt: TGTGCCAGCTCACCATTCGGACAGGGGGTCGACGAGCAGTACTTC
v_call: TRBV20-1; d_call: -; j_call: TRBJ2-7; clone_size: many; cdr3_aa: CSARTRTSAYEQYF; cdr3_nt: TGCAGTGCTAGGACCCGGACAAGCGCCTACGAGCAGTACTTC
v_call: TRBV10-3; d_call: TRBD1; j_call: TRBJ1-1; clone_size: -; cdr3_aa: CAISTGTGGSPGTEAFF; cdr3_nt: TGTGCCATCAGTACCGGGACAGGGGGCTCTCCCGGGACTGAAGCTTTCTTT
v_call: TRBV19; d_call: -; j_call: TRBJ1-5; clone_size: few; cdr3_aa: CASEGRIKPQHF; cdr3_nt: TGTGCCAGTGAGGGTCGAATCAAGCCCCAGCATTTT
v_call: TRBV20-1; d_call: TRBD2; j_call: TRBJ2-1; clone_size: few; cdr3_aa: CSASSPSGRVSYNEQFF; cdr3_nt: TGCAGTGCTAGTTCTCCTAGCGGGAGGGTCTCCTACAATGAGCAGTTCTTC
v_call: TRBV11-3; d_call: -; j_call: TRBJ1-1; clone_size: many; cdr3_aa: CASSLGGTMNTEAFF; cdr3_nt: TGTGCCAGCAGCTTAGGAGGTACCATGAACACTGAAGCTTTCTTT
v_call: TRBV3-1; d_call: -; j_call: TRBJ2-2; clone_size: many; cdr3_aa: CASSRWSSGLDNGELFF; cdr3_nt: TGTGCCAGCAGCCGATGGTCATCGGGACTTGACAACGGGGAGCTGTTTTTT
v_call: TRBV20-1; d_call: -; j_call: TRBJ2-7; clone_size: many; cdr3_aa: CSATGQLSSYEQYF; cdr3_nt: TGCAGTGCGACCGGACAGCTGAGCTCCTACGAGCAGTACTTC
v_call: TRBV12-3/TRBV12-4; d_call: -; j_call: TRBJ2-3; clone_size: many; cdr3_aa: CASSLFGRGAGTDTQYF; cdr3_nt: TGTGCCAGCAGTTTATTCGGTCGGGGGGCAGGCACAGATACGCAGTATTTT
v_call: TRBV6-1; d_call: -; j_call: TRBJ2-3; clone_size: -; cdr3_aa: CASSDTGLTDTQYF; cdr3_nt: TGTGCCAGCAGTGACACTGGACTAACCGATACGCAGTATTTT
v_call: TRBV12-3/TRBV12-4; d_call: -; j_call: TRBJ2-7; clone_size: few; cdr3_aa: CASAPRGVLVNEQYF; cdr3_nt: TGTGCCAGCGCCCCGAGAGGGGTTCTTGTAAACGAGCAGTACTTC
v_call: TRBV2; d_call: -; j_call: TRBJ2-1; clone_size: many; cdr3_aa: CASSEWSGRNYNEQFF; cdr3_nt: TGTGCCAGCAGTGAATGGTCGGGCCGGAACTACAATGAGCAGTTCTTC
v_call: TRBV7-2; d_call: TRBD1; j_call: TRBJ1-1; clone_size: -; cdr3_aa: CASSARQGTRGTEAFF; cdr3_nt: TGTGCCAGCAGCGCAAGACAGGGTACTCGGGGGACTGAAGCTTTCTTT
v_call: TRBV7-2; d_call: -; j_call: TRBJ2-7; clone_size: many; cdr3_aa: CASSLGSAGFPYEQYF; cdr3_nt: TGTGCCAGCAGCTTAGGATCGGCGGGGTTCCCCTACGAGCAGTACTTC
v_call: TRBV7-9; d_call: -; j_call: TRBJ1-2; clone_size: -; cdr3_aa: CASSLVSVNYGYTF; cdr3_nt: TGTGCCAGCAGCTTAGTTTCGGTTAACTATGGCTACACCTTC
v_call: TRBV11-2; d_call: TRBD2; j_call: TRBJ2-6; clone_size: -; cdr3_aa: CASSQFRRGSGANVLTF; cdr3_nt: TGTGCCAGCAGCCAATTCCGGCGGGGGTCTGGGGCCAACGTCCTGACTTTC
v_call: TRBV6-1; d_call: -; j_call: TRBJ1-1; clone_size: many; cdr3_aa: CASTTLQKNIMEAFF; cdr3_nt: TGTGCCAGCACCACCCTACAGAAAAACATTATGGAAGCTTTCTTT
v_call: TRBV20-1; d_call: TRBD1; j_call: TRBJ2-7; clone_size: many; cdr3_aa: CSAHTGGEQYF; cdr3_nt: TGCAGTGCTCACACAGGGGGCGAGCAGTACTTC
v_call: TRBV20-1; d_call: TRBD2; j_call: TRBJ2-3; clone_size: -; cdr3_aa: CRAGGADTQYF; cdr3_nt: TGCAGAGCGGGGGGCGCAGATACGCAGTATTTT
v_call: TRBV7-6; d_call: -; j_call: TRBJ2-5; clone_size: many; cdr3_aa: CASSLNLGEETQYF; cdr3_nt: TGTGCCAGCAGCTTAAATTTGGGCGAAGAGACCCAGTACTTC
v_call: TRBV5-1; d_call: -; j_call: TRBJ2-7; clone_size: many; cdr3_aa: CASSLQGRSYEQYF; cdr3_nt: TGCGCCAGCAGCTTACAGGGGAGGTCCTACGAGCAGTACTTC
v_call: TRBV7-2; d_call: TRBD1; j_call: TRBJ2-1; clone_size: once; cdr3_aa: CASSLGDRASNEQFF; cdr3_nt: TGTGCCAGCAGCTTAGGGGACAGGGCGAGCAATGAGCAGTTCTTC
v_call: TRBV11-2; d_call: -; j_call: TRBJ1-3; clone_size: -; cdr3_aa: CASSLTEGNSGNTIYF; cdr3_nt: TGTGCCAGCAGCTTAACGGAAGGGAACTCTGGAAACACCATATATTTT
v_call: TRBV2; d_call: -; j_call: TRBJ1-2; clone_size: many; cdr3_aa: CASRPLTQYGYTF; cdr3_nt: TGTGCCAGCAGGCCCCTAACACAGTATGGCTACACCTTC
v_call: TRBV6-2/TRBV6-3; d_call: TRBD2; j_call: TRBJ2-3; clone_size: few; cdr3_aa: CASSYPGLAGGVTDTQYF; cdr3_nt: TGTGCCAGCAGTTACCCGGGACTAGCGGGGGGTGTGACAGATACGCAGTATTTT
v_call: TRBV18; d_call: -; j_call: TRBJ2-2; clone_size: -; cdr3_aa: CASSRAGTSANTGELFF; cdr3_nt: TGTGCCAGCTCAAGGGCCGGGACAAGCGCGAACACCGGGGAGCTGTTTTTT
v_call: TRBV24-1; d_call: -; j_call: TRBJ2-6; clone_size: -; cdr3_aa: CATSSGVNPGANVLTF; cdr3_nt: TGTGCCACCAGCTCCGGGGTAAACCCTGGGGCCAACGTCCTGACTTTC
v_call: TRBV10-3; d_call: TRBD1; j_call: TRBJ2-1; clone_size: many; cdr3_aa: CAISESDRGFNEQFF; cdr3_nt: TGTGCCATCAGTGAGTCCGACAGGGGATTCAATGAGCAGTTCTTC
v_call: TRBV7-9; d_call: TRBD2; j_call: TRBJ2-7; clone_size: -; cdr3_aa: CASSLSNIGTRYYEQYF; cdr3_nt: TGTGCCAGCAGCTTATCGAATATCGGGACTAGATACTACGAGCAGTACTTC
v_call: TRBV20-1; d_call: -; j_call: TRBJ2-1; clone_size: -; cdr3_aa: CSARPKVRFGDNEQFF; cdr3_nt: TGCAGTGCTAGACCCAAGGTTAGGTTCGGGGATAATGAGCAGTTCTTC
v_call: TRBV12-5; d_call: -; j_call: TRBJ2-3; clone_size: many; cdr3_aa: CAKTGTGTDTQYF; cdr3_nt: TGTGCTAAAACAGGGACCGGGACAGATACGCAGTATTTT